These 10 T cell receptor beta chains originate from one sample sequenced in a study of blood T cell repertoires in COVID-19. Produced via immunoSEQ multiplex PCR; TCRdb's table is partial and in-frame only. The sample yields about 160,000 clones, 80% to 95% seen once. The sequencing sample was made of peripheral blood. Source of these receptors: a woman between 50 and 59 years old with acute or convalescent COVID-19.

This sequence joins TRBV6-2 or TRBV6-3 and TRBJ1-2; TRBD1 might be the D (5 bases). Trimming shortened V by 5 bases and J by 4 bases, and 8 bases separated the two germline ends. The CDR3 has 12 amino acids. Germline V CDR1 and CDR2: MNHEY, SVGEGT. The CDR3 sequence: CASSDGAYGYTF. The CDR3 region has the DNA TGTGCCAGCAGTGATGGGGCCTATGGCTACACCTTC.

DNA of the CDR3: TGTGCCACCAGCAGAGACCCCCTCAGGGGGAGATCACCCCTCCACTTT. Translating it yields CATSRDPLRGRSPLHF. This chain connects TRBV15 to TRBJ1-6; TRBD1 agrees at 7 bases. Trimming at V came to 0 bases and at J to 10 bases, leaving 9 bases not matched to a gene. CDR1 and CDR2 from the germline V gene are LNHNV and YYDKDF (reference sequence). The CDR3 spans 16 residues. Full variable domain (outside the CDR3, taken from reference TRBV15 and TRBJ1-6): DAMVIQNPRYQVTQFGKPVTLSCSQTLNHNVMYWYQQKSSQAPKLLFHYYDKDFNNEADTPDNFQSRRPNTSFCFLDIRSPGLGDTAMYLCATSRDPLRGRSPLHFGNGTRLTVT.

This chain joins TRBV4-3 and TRBJ2-3; TRBD1 might be the D (5 bases). Germline V gene sequence: CDR1 LGHNA, CDR2 YSLEER. CDR3 length: 15 residues. The V and J ends lost 1 base and 4 bases respectively, with 12 bases between them. The CDR3 is CASSQVGRVADTQYF. CDR3 nucleotide sequence: TGCGCCAGCAGCCAAGTGGGCAGGGTGGCAGATACGCAGTATTTT.

The rearrangement links TRBV7-9 to TRBJ2-1; the D gene is possibly TRBD2 (5 bases). CDR1 and CDR2 from the germline V gene are SEHNR and FQNEAQ (reference sequence). This CDR3 region has 15 residues. Trimming shortened V by 5 bases and J by 7 bases, and 18 bases separated the two germline ends. The CDR3 region is CASSPNTISGNEQFF. The CDR3 bases are TGTGCCAGCAGCCCCAACACCATTTCGGGGAATGAGCAGTTCTTC. Full variable domain (remainder filled in from reference TRBV7-9 and TRBJ2-1): DTGVSQNPRHKITKRGQNVTFRCDPISEHNRLYWYRQTLGQGPEFLTYFQNEAQLEKSRLLSDRFSAERPKGSFSTLEIQRTEQGDSAMYLCASSPNTISGNEQFFGPGTRLTVL.

The V call is TRBV30, the J call TRBJ1-1, with a tentative D call TRBD1 (6 bases). V was pared by 1 base and J by 3 bases, with 12 bases between. The CDR3 extends over 14 amino acids. The V gene's germline CDR1 is GTSNPN and CDR2 SVGIG (reference sequence). The chain's CDR3 is CAWSGRGGYTEAFF. CDR3 coding DNA: TGTGCCTGGAGTGGGAGGGGGGGATACACTGAAGCTTTCTTT.

The chain is built from TRBV7-9 and TRBJ2-5, with D tentatively TRBD2 (5 bases). Germline-derived CDR1 and CDR2 are SEHNR and FQNEAQ (reference sequence). This CDR3 region has 15 residues. V lost 8 bases and J lost 1, with 17 bases in between. The CDR3 nucleotides read TGTGCCAGCGCCAATGGAGGAGGTAGCCAAGAGACCCAGTACTTC. It is translated as CASANGGGSQETQYF.

The gene calls are TRBV6-5 and TRBJ1-2; no clear D. Per germline, CDR1 MNHEY and CDR2 SVGAGI. V dropped 9 bases and J dropped 8 bases, with 13 bases sitting between them. The CDR3 has 11 residues. CDR3 nucleotides: TGTGCCAGTACAGTTCTCTTGGGCTACACCTTC. Protein sequence: CASTVLLGYTF.

The rearrangement joins TRBV30 to TRBJ1-5; D may be TRBD1 (6 bases). This CDR3 is 14 amino acids long. The germline CDR1 and CDR2 sequences are GTSNPN and SVGIG (reference sequence). Trimming took 2 bases from V and 1 from J, leaving 9 bases between them. CDR3 region: CAWSSTGSNQPQHF. DNA of the CDR3: TGTGCCTGGAGTTCCACAGGGAGCAATCAGCCCCAGCATTTT.

This clone was seen only once. J is TRBJ2-1 and V is TRBV27; D unclear. CDR1 and CDR2 (germline): MNHEY, SMNVEV (reference sequence). The CDR3 consists of 14 residues. V lost 5 bases, J lost 9 bases, and 17 bases lay in between. This chain's CDR3 is CASSPGSTPGEQFF. CDR3 nucleotides: TGTGCCAGCAGTCCCGGGTCTACTCCTGGTGAGCAGTTCTTC.

The rearrangement joins TRBV29-1 to TRBJ2-1, with 11 bases matching TRBD2. V was clipped by 4 bases and J by 9 bases; unmatched bases: 8. Germline assignment: CDR1 SQVTM and CDR2 ANQGSEA. The CDR3 has 14 residues. CDR3 DNA: TGCAGCGTTGGCACTAGCGGGGGACGGGGTGAGCAGTTCTTC. It encodes CSVGTSGGRGEQFF.